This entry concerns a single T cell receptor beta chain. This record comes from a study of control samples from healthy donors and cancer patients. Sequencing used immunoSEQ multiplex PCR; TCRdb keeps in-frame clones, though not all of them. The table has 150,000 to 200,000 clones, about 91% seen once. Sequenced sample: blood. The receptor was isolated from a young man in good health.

The CDR3 region is CAWSTAYGYTF. CDR3 DNA: TGTGCCTGGAGTACAGCTTATGGCTACACCTTC. The chain couples TRBV30 to TRBJ1-2, with D uncertain. CDR1 and CDR2 from the germline V gene are GTSNPN and SVGIG (reference sequence). CDR3 length: 11 residues. V was trimmed by 2 bases and J by 5 bases, leaving 6 bases between them.